This TCR beta chain was observed in a study of T cells in Graves' hyperthyroidism and ophthalmopathy (dated by TCRdb to about 2019). For the study in its entirety: Peripheral blood samples were taken at initial diagnosis, before any treatment was given. TCR V-J signatures able to tell the groups apart were searched for in a discovery cohort of 90 to 100 patients, of whom about 40 had Graves' ophthalmopathy and under 65 had stable Graves' hyperthyroidism. Prospective prediction of ophthalmopathy was tested in an independent validation cohort consisting of fewer than 20 hyperthyroidism patients and approximately 16 patients who later progressed to ophthalmopathy. The 100 discovery patients were randomly split 7:3 into training and test sets. In roughly six Graves' hyperthyroidism patients, the study also compared T-cell repertoires from thyroid tissue with T-cell repertoires from blood. Following sampling, methimazole starting at 30 mg daily was given to hyperthyroidism patients, and high-dose intravenous methylprednisolone was given to ophthalmopathy patients. The paper describes TCR Vbeta CDR3 sequencing of 135 peripheral blood samples, made up of 40 to 45 ophthalmopathy patients, roughly 75 hyperthyroidism patients and 17 progressor patients.

Findings and caveats that apply to the study as a whole: Sample size was not statistically predetermined, and investigators were not blinded to group allocation. In validation, the model predicted progression to ophthalmopathy with 55% to 71% sensitivity and around 72% specificity, a median of approximately 6.7 months before onset. A 13 V-J signature model separated ophthalmopathy from stable hyperthyroidism, with approximately 87% sensitivity and roughly 81% specificity in cross-validation and 80%/75% in testing. Most expanded thyroid clonotypes (frequency above 0.001) were also found in blood, which suggests that blood repertoires may mirror thyroid immune responses.

The CDR3 holds 17 amino acids from the cysteine to the phenylalanine. The entry retains the CDR3 DNA only, 51 bases that are in frame from base 1. CDR1 is given as SEHNR and CDR2 as FQNEAQ, both from the germline V gene (reference sequence). Germline trimming amounts to 3 bases on V and 7 bases on J, with 13 as the count of junction bases outside the gene matches. Graves' hyperthyroidism was defined as stable when no progression to ophthalmopathy occurred over 18 months of follow-up. The hyperthyroidism patients were between 18 and 65 years old and newly diagnosed, with a disease duration of less than 2 months. Exclusion was applied to patients with uncontrolled infections, other autoimmune diseases, pregnancy or lactation. Clinical symptoms, serum thyroxine and TRAb, thyroid ultrasound, and orbital computed tomography formed the basis for the diagnoses. PBMCs were separated from 10 ml of fresh peripheral blood using Ficoll-Paque density gradient centrifugation. Trizol reagent was used to extract total RNA, and RNA quality was then checked on an Agilent 2100 Bioanalyzer.

This clonotype was counted between two and nine times. It has no known antigen specificity. Per-nucleotide qualities are absent, and no much larger clonotype sits a single base away. TCR beta CDR3 regions were amplified from RNA transcripts. For the first round of RT-PCR on the TCR CDR3, the HTBI primer set was used together with the Qiagen OneStep RT-PCR kit. A second multiplex PCR round built the libraries, followed by size selection and purification. Libraries were sequenced paired-end with 100 bp reads on an Illumina HiSeq2000. The original methods were these. SOAPnuke was used to process the raw data, removing reads that contained adapters or uncalled bases, had a mean Phred below 15, or lacked an exact match to the constant primer or identifier. COPE v1.2.5 was used to merge the high-quality paired reads, and each unique nucleotide sequence was defined as a clonotype. Clonotypes were aligned to IMGT TRBV, TRBD and TRBJ reference segments using MiTCR v1.1. Analysis was restricted to V-J combinations with a frequency above 0.0001, which covered roughly 99% of repertoires. The TCS score was defined as the ratio of F50 (clonal expansion) to E x V (chaos), calculated using BLOSUM62-based TCRdist between CDR3 peptides within each V-J. Welch's t-statistics and random forest reduced roughly 500 V-J features to around 14, which were used in a naive Bayes classifier (R e1071). TCRdb reprocessing: public reads trimmed at Q25 with fastp, clones called with MiXCR, in-frame beta chains kept. One record per CDR3 amino acid sequence lists the most common genes and DNA. V and J calls and clone size were set by TCRdb, not the authors. The sample table contains some 200,000 distinct CDR3 sequences; only one count was recorded for about a sixth of them. Roughly 49% of the sample lies in the top ten.

Sequencing was done on a sample of blood. Rearrangement joined TRBV7-9 to TRBJ1-5, and 9 junctional nucleotides match TRBD1. This sequence was found in a woman between 50 and 59 years old with Graves' hyperthyroidism. The nucleotide sequence reads as follows: TGTGCCAGCAGCTTTAGAGAGGGGACAGGGACGGACCAGCCCCAGCATTTT. Its translation is CASSFREGTGTDQPQHF.